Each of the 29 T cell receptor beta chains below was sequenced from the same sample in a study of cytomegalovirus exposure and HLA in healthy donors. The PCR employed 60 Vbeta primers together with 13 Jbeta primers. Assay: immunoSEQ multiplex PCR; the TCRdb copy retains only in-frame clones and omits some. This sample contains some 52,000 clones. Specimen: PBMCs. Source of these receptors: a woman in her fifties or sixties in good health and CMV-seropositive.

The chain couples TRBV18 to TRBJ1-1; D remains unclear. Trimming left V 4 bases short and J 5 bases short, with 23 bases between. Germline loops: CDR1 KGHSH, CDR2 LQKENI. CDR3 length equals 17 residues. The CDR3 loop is CASSLTFETAGETEAFF. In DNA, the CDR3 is TGTGCCAGCTCACTGACTTTTGAGACGGCGGGAGAGACTGAAGCTTTCTTT.

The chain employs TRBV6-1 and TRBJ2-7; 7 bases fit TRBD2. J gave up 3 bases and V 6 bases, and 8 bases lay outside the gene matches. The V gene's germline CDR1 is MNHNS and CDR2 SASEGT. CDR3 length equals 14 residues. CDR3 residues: CASSFGWGGYEQYF. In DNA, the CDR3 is TGTGCCAGCAGCTTCGGATGGGGGGGCTACGAGCAGTACTTC.

The CDR3 sequence: CAITLDRGSSSEAFF. The CDR3, as DNA: TGTGCCATCACCCTGGACAGGGGGTCATCTAGTGAAGCTTTCTTT. The rearrangement joins TRBV10-3 to TRBJ1-1, with TRBD1 identical over 10 bases. CDR1 is ENHRY, CDR2 SYGVKD, per germline. With V trimmed by 7 bases and J by 7 bases, 12 bases remained unmatched. This CDR3 has 15 amino acids.

The CDR3 loop is CASSLAAGAKETQYF. The CDR3, as DNA: TGTGCCAGCAGCTTGGCGGCGGGGGCAAAAGAGACCCAGTACTTC. V gene TRBV5-4 combines with J gene TRBJ2-5; tentatively, D is TRBD2 (7 bases). V was pared by 0 bases and J by 3 bases, with 12 bases between. CDR1 SGHNT and CDR2 YYREEE come from the germline V gene (reference sequence). The CDR3 spans 15 residues. Together with reference TRBV5-4 and TRBJ2-5, the CDR3 gives the full variable domain: ETGVTQSPTHLIKTRGQQVTLRCSSQSGHNTVSWYQQALGQGPQFIFQYYREEENGRGNFPPRFSGLQFPNYSSELNVNALELDDSALYLCASSLAAGAKETQYFGPGTRLLVL.

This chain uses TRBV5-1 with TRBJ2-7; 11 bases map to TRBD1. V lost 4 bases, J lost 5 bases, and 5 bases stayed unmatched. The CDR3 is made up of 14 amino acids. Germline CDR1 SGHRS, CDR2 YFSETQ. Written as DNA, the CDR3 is TGCGCCAGCAGCAAGGACAGGGGGCAGGACGAGCAGTACTTC. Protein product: CASSKDRGQDEQYF.

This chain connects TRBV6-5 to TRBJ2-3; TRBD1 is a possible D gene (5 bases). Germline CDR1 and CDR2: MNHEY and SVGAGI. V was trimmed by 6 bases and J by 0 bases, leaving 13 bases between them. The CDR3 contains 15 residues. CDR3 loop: CASSHRTSSTDTQYF. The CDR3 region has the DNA TGTGCCAGCAGCCACCGGACATCCAGCACAGATACGCAGTATTTT.

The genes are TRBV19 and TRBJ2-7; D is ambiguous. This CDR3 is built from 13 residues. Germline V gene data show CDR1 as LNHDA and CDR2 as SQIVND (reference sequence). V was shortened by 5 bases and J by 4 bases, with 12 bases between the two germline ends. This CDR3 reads CASSPLNEYEQYF. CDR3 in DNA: TGTGCCAGTAGTCCTCTAAACGAGTACGAGCAGTACTTC.

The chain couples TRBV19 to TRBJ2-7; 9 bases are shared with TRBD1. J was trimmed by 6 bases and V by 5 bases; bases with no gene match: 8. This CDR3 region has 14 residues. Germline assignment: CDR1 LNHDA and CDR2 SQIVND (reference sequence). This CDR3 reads CASSWGQGASEQYF. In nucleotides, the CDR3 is TGTGCCAGTAGTTGGGGACAGGGAGCTAGCGAGCAGTACTTC.

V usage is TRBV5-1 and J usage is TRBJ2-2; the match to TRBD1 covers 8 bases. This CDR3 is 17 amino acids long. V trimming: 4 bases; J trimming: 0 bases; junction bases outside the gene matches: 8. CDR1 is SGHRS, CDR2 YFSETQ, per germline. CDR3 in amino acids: CASSIPGTGSNTGELFF. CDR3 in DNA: TGCGCCAGCAGCATTCCCGGGACAGGATCGAACACCGGGGAGCTGTTTTTT.

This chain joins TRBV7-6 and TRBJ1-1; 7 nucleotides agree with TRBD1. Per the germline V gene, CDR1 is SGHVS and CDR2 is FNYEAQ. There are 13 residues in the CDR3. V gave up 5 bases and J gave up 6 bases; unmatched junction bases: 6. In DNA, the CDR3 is TGTGCCAGCAGCAATTACAGGGGCTCTGAAGCTTTCTTT. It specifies CASSNYRGSEAFF. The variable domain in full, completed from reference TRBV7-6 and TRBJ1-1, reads GAGVSQSPRYKVTKRGQDVALRCDPISGHVSLYWYRQALGQGPEFLTYFNYEAQQDKSGLPNDRFSAERPEGSISTLTIQRTEQRDSAMYRCASSNYRGSEAFFGQGTRLTVV.

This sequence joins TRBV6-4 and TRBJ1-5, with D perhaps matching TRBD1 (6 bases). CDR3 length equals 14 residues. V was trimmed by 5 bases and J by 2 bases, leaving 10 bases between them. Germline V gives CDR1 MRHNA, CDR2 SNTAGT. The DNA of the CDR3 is TGTGCCAGCAGTCCGGACAGCGGCAATCAGCCCCAGCATTTT. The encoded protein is CASSPDSGNQPQHF.

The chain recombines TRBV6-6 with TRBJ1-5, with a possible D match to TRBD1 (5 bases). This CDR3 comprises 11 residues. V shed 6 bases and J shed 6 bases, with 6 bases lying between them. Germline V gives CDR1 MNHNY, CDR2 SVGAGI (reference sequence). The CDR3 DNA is TGTGCCAGCAGCCAGGGTCAGCCCCAGCATTTT. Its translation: CASSQGQPQHF.

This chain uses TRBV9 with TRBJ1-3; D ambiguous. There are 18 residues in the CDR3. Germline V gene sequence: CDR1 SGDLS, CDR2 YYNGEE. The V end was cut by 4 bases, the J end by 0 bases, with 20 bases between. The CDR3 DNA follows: TGTGCCAGCAGCCCCGATGGGCTGTCAGAAGCCTCTGGAAACACCATATATTTT. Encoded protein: CASSPDGLSEASGNTIYF.

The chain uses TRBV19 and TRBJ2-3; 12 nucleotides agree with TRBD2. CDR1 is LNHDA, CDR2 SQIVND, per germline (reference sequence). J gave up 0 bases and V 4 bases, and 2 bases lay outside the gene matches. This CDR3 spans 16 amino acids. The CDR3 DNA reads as TGTGCCAGTAGTAGACTAGCGGGAGCTAGCACAGATACGCAGTATTTT. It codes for CASSRLAGASTDTQYF.

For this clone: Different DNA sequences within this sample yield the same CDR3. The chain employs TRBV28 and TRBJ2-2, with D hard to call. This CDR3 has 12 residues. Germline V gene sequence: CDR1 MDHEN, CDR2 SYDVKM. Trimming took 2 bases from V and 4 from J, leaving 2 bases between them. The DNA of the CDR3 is TGTGCCAGCAGTTTACGCACCGGGGAGCTGTTTTTT. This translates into CASSLRTGELFF.

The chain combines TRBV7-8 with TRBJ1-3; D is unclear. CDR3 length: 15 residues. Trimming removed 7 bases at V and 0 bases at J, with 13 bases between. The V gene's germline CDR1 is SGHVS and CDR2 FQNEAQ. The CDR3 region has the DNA TGTGCCAGCACCCTGGACTTCCTCTCTGGAAACACCATATATTTT. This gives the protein CASTLDFLSGNTIYF.

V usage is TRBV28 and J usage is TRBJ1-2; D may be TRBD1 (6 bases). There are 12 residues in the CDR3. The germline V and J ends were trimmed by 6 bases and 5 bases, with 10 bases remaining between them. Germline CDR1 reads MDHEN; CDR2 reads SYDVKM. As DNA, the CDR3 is TGTGCCAGCAGCTACCAGGGGTATGGCTACACCTTC. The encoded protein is CASSYQGYGYTF.

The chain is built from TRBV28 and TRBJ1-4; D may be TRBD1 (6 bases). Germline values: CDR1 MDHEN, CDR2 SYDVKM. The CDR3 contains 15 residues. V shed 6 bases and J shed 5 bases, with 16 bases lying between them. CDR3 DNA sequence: TGTGCCAGCAGGGCCCAGGGAGGGGGAAATGAAAAACTGTTTTTT. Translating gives CASRAQGGGNEKLFF.

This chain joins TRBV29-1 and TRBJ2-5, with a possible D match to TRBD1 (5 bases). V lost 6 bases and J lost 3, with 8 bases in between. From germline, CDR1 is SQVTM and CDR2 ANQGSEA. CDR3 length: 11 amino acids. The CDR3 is CSVQDKETQYF. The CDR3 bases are TGCAGCGTACAGGACAAAGAGACCCAGTACTTC.

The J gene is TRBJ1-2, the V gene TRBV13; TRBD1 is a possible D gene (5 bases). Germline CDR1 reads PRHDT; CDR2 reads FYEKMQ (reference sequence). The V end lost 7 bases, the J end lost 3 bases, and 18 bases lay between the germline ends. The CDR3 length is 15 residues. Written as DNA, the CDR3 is TGTGCCAGCATCACAACGAGGGGAGGAGACTATGGCTACACCTTC. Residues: CASITTRGGDYGYTF.

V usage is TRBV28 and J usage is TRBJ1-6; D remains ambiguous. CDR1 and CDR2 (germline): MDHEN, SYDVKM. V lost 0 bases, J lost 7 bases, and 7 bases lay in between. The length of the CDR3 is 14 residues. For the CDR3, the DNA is TGTGCCAGCAGTTTATGGGAGGCGAATTCACCCCTCCACTTT. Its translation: CASSLWEANSPLHF.

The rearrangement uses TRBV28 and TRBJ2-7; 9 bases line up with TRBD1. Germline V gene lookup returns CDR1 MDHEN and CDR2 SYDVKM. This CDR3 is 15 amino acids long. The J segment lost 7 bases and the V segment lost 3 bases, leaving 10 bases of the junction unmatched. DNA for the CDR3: TGTGCCAGCAGTTTGCAGGGACAGGGAAAAGGGGAGCAGTACTTC. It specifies CASSLQGQGKGEQYF.

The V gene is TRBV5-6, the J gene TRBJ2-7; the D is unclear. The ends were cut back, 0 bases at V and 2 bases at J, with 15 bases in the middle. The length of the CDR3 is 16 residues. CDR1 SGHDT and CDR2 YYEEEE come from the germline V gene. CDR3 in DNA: TGTGCCAGCAGCTTGGCGTTTTTGGCAGATCCCTACGAGCAGTACTTC. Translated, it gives CASSLAFLADPYEQYF.

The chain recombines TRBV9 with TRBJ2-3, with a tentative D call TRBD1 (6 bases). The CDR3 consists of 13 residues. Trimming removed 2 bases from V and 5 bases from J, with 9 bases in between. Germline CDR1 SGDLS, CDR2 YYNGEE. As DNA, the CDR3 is TGTGCCAGCAGCGTGAAAGGGGGAGATACGCAGTATTTT. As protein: CASSVKGGDTQYF.

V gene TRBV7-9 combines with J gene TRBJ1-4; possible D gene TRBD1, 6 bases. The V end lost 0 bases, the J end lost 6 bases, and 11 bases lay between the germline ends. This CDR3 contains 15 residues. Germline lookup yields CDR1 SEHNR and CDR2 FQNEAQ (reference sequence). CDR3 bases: TGTGCCAGCAGCTTAGCGACAGGAGTAGATGAAAAACTGTTTTTT. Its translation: CASSLATGVDEKLFF.

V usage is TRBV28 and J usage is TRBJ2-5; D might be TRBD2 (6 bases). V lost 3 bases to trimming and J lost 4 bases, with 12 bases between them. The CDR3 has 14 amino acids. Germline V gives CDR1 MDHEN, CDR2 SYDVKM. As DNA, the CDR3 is TGTGCCAGCAGTTTTAGACTAGGTGGAGAGACCCAGTACTTC. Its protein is CASSFRLGGETQYF.

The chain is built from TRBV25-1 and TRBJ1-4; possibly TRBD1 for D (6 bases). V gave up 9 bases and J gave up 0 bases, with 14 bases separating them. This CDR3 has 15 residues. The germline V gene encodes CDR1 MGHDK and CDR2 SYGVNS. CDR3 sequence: CASSDSPATNEKLFF. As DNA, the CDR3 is TGTGCCAGTTCGGACAGCCCAGCAACTAATGAAAAACTGTTTTTT. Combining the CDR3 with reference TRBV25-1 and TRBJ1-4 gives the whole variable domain EADIYQTPRYLVIGTGKKITLECSQTMGHDKMYWYQQDPGMELHLIHYSYGVNSTEKGDLSSESTVSRIRTEHFPLTLESARPSHTSQYLCASSDSPATNEKLFFGSGTQLSVL.

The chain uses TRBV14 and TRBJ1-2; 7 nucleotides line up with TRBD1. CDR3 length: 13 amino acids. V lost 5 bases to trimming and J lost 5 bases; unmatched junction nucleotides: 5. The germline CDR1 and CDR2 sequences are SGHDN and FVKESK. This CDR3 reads CASSGQDRYGYTF. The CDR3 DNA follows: TGTGCCAGCAGCGGACAGGATAGATATGGCTACACCTTC.

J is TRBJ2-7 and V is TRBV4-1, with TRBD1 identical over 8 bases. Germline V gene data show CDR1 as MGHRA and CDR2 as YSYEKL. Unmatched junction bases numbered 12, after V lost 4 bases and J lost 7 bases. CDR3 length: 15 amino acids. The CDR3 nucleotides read TGCGCCAGCAGCCTCGAGCGACAGGGGTTGAGTGAGCAGTACTTC. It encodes CASSLERQGLSEQYF.